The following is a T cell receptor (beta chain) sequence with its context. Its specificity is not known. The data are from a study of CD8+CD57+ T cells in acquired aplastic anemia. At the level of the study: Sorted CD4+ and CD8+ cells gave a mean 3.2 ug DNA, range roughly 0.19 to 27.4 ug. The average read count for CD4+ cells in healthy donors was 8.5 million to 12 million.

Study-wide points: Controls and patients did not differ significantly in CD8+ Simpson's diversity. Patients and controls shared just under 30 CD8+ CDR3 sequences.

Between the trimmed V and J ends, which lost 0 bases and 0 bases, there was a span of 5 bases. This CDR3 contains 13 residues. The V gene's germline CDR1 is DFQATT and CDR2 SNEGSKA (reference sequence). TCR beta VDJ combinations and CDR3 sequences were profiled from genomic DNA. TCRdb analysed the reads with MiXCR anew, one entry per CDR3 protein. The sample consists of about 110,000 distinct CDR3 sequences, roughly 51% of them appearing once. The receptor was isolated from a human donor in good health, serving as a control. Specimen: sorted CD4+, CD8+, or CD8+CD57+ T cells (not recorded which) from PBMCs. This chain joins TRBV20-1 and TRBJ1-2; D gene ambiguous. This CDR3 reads CSAREKANYGYTF. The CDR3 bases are TGCAGTGCTAGAGAGAAAGCTAACTATGGCTACACCTTC.